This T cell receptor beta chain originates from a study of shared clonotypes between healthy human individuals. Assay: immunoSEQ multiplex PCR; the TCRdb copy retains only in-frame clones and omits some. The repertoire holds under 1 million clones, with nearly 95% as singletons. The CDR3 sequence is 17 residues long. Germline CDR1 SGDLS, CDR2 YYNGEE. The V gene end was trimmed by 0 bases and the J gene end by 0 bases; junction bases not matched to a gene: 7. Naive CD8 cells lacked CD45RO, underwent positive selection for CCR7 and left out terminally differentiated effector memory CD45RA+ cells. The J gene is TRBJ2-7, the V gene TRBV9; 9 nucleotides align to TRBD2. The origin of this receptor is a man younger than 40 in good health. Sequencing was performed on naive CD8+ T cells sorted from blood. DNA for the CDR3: TGTGCCAGCAGCGTAGGTCTAGCGGGACTGTCCTCCTACGAGCAGTACTTC. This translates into CASSVGLAGLSSYEQYF.